The entry below describes one T cell receptor beta chain. The data originate from a study of blood T cell repertoires in COVID-19. The CDR3 spans 12 residues. Germline CDR1 LGHNT, CDR2 FRNRAP. Germline trimming cut 8 bases from V and 7 bases from J; bases unmatched to any gene: 5. The data were produced by immunoSEQ multiplex PCR, yet TCRdb's version contains in-frame clones alone and is incomplete. Here the sample spans 85,000 to 95,000 clones, about 87% being singletons. The sequencing input was peripheral blood. This TCR was sampled from a man in his sixties with acute or convalescent COVID-19. The J gene is TRBJ1-2, the V gene TRBV12-5; 9 bases map to TRBD1. CDR3 DNA sequence: TGTGCTAGTCACAGGGGGCAAGTTGGCTACACCTTC. It yields the protein CASHRGQVGYTF.